This is a list of T cell receptor beta chains from one sample in a study of cytomegalovirus exposure and HLA in healthy donors. This table comes from immunoSEQ multiplex PCR, and its TCRdb copy is limited to in-frame clones, with some not included. This table has 200,000 to 250,000 clones, roughly 83% appearing once. The specimen was PBMCs. Source of these receptors: a woman aged 25-40 years in good health and CMV-seropositive. The CDR3 runs from the conserved cysteine through the conserved F or W. The D gene is left open where the match is weak. Expanded clones are given a class, and other clones once, few, many or no size at all.

d_call clone_size j_call v_call cdr3_aa cdr3_nt
NA NA TRBJ1-5 TRBV28 CASRGGGRGGQPQHF TGTGCCAGCCGGGGGGGAGGCAGAGGGGGTCAGCCCCAGCATTTT
TRBD2 NA TRBJ2-1 TRBV9 CASSGTRWNEQFF TGTGCCAGCAGTGGGACTAGGTGGAATGAGCAGTTCTTC
NA NA TRBJ2-5 TRBV27 CASRFNGGSETQYF TGTGCCAGCAGATTCAATGGTGGGAGCGAGACCCAGTACTTC
NA NA TRBJ2-1 TRBV11-3 CASSPRGYNEQFF TGTGCCAGCAGCCCAAGAGGGTACAATGAGCAGTTCTTC
NA NA TRBJ1-3 TRBV5-1 CASRWSSGNTIYF TGCGCCAGCAGGTGGAGCTCTGGAAACACCATATATTTT
NA NA TRBJ2-3 TRBV7-9 CASLRVVAEYTDTQYF TGTGCCAGCCTAAGGGTCGTGGCGGAGTACACAGATACGCAGTATTTT
TRBD1 NA TRBJ1-2 TRBV27 CASSFLTGAPEGYTF TGTGCCAGCAGTTTCCTGACAGGGGCCCCGGAGGGCTACACCTTC
NA NA TRBJ2-2 TRBV15 CATSRDWAGSEGGELFF TGTGCCACCAGCAGAGATTGGGCAGGGTCTGAGGGCGGGGAGCTGTTTTTT
TRBD1 NA TRBJ1-2 TRBV30 CAWSGGQFYYGYTF TGTGCCTGGAGTGGGGGACAGTTCTACTATGGCTACACCTTC
NA NA TRBJ1-5 TRBV7-9 CASSFGNQPQHF TGTGCCAGCAGCTTTGGGAATCAGCCCCAGCATTTT
NA NA TRBJ2-3 TRBV6-6 CASSYSSSSTDTQYF TGTGCCAGCAGTTACTCGAGTTCTAGCACAGATACGCAGTATTTT
NA NA TRBJ1-2 TRBV19 CASTPGEQNYGYTF TGTGCCAGTACCCCGGGGGAGCAGAACTATGGCTACACCTTC
TRBD1 NA TRBJ1-2 TRBV7-8 CASSLARDRGYGYTF TGTGCCAGCAGCTTAGCCCGGGACAGGGGTTATGGCTACACCTTC
TRBD2 NA TRBJ2-7 TRBV7-2 CASSLGTSGSLHEQYF TGTGCCAGCAGCTTAGGGACTAGCGGGAGCCTCCACGAGCAGTACTTC
TRBD1 NA TRBJ2-7 TRBV5-1 CASSLGSVGGQAYEQYF TGCGCCAGCAGCTTGGGTTCGGTTGGGGGACAGGCCTACGAGCAGTACTTC
TRBD2 NA TRBJ2-7 TRBV5-1 CASSLSSGSYEQYF TGCGCCAGCAGCTTGTCTAGCGGGAGTTACGAGCAGTACTTC
NA NA TRBJ2-2 TRBV30 CAWSVRTGELFF TGTGCCTGGAGTGTTCGTACCGGGGAGCTGTTTTTT
TRBD1 NA TRBJ2-3 TRBV5-5 CASSLSGQLSTDTQYF TGTGCCAGCAGCTTGTCGGGACAGCTAAGCACAGATACGCAGTATTTT
NA few TRBJ2-7 TRBV7-7 CASSLTGYHEQYF TGTGCTAGCAGCTTAACAGGGTACCACGAGCAGTACTTC
NA NA TRBJ2-6 TRBV28 CASRPSGAGANVLTF TGTGCCAGCAGACCCAGCGGCGCTGGGGCCAACGTCCTGACTTTC
NA NA TRBJ1-2 TRBV7-2 CASSRSAIGYTF TGTGCCAGCAGCCGATCGGCGATTGGCTACACCTTC
NA NA TRBJ1-5 TRBV18 CASSGKPAALEPQHF TGTGCCAGCTCAGGCAAACCGGCCGCGTTGGAGCCCCAGCATTTT
NA NA TRBJ2-7 TRBV9 CASSAVTYEQYF TGTGCCAGCAGCGCCGTGACCTACGAGCAGTACTTC
NA NA TRBJ1-1 TRBV10-2 CASSEVGLNTEAFF TGCGCCAGCAGTGAAGTGGGACTGAACACTGAAGCTTTCTTT
NA many TRBJ2-1 TRBV4-3 CASSQGKHPISYNEQFF TGCGCCAGCAGCCAGGGAAAACATCCCATCTCCTACAATGAGCAGTTCTTC
NA NA TRBJ2-7 TRBV2 CASSEQYF TGTGCCAGCAGTGAGCAGTACTTC
NA NA TRBJ2-4 TRBV4-1 CASSQERTSSNIQYF TGCGCCAGCAGCCAAGAAAGGACCAGCAGTAACATTCAGTACTTC